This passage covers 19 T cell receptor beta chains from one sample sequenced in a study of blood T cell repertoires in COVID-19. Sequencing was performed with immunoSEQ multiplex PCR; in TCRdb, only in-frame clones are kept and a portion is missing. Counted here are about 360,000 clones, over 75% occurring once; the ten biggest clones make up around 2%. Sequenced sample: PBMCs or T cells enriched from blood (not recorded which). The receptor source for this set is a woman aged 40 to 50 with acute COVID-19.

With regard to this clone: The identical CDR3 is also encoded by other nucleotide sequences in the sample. Here the CDR3 reads CASSLQGNQPQHF. DNA of the CDR3: TGTGCCAGCTCCCTTCAGGGGAATCAGCCCCAGCATTTT. The chain couples TRBV5-4 to TRBJ1-5; D is perhaps TRBD1 (6 bases). The germline gives CDR1 SGHNT, CDR2 YYREEE (reference sequence). This CDR3 has 13 amino acids. Between the trimmed V and J ends, which lost 7 bases and 4 bases, there was a span of 12 bases.

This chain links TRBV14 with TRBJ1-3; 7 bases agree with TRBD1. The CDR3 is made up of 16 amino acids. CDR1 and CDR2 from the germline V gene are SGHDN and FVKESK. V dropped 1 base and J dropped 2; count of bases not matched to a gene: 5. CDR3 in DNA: TGTGCCAGCAGCCAAGGACAGGGAGGTCCTGGAAACACCATATATTTT. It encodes CASSQGQGGPGNTIYF.

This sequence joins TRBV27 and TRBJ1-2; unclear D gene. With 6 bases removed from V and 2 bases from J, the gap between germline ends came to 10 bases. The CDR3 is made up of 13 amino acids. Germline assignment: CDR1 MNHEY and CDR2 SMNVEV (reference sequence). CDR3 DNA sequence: TGTGCCAGCAGAGACACTTCGAACTATGGCTACACCTTC. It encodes CASRDTSNYGYTF.

In DNA form, the CDR3 reads TGTGCCTGGAGTGGGGGGCAGGGCCATTCACCCCTCCACTTT. Translated: CAWSGGQGHSPLHF. This rearrangement joins TRBV30 to TRBJ1-6, with D possibly being TRBD1 (6 bases). V was trimmed by 1 base and J by 8 bases, leaving 12 bases between them. Per the germline V gene, CDR1 is GTSNPN and CDR2 is SVGIG (reference sequence). There are 14 residues in the CDR3.

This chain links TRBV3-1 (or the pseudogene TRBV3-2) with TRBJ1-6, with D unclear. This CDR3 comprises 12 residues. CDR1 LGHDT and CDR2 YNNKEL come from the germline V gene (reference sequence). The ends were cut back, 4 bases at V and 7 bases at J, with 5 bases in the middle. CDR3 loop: CASSPQNSPLHF. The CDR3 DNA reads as TGTGCCAGCAGCCCCCAGAATTCACCCCTCCACTTT.

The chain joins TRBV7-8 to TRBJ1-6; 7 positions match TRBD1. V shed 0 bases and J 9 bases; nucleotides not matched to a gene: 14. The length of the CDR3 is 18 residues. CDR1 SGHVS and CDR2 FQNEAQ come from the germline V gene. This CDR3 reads CASSLAHRGKNIGSPLHF. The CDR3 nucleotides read TGTGCCAGCAGCTTAGCGCACAGGGGTAAGAATATCGGTTCACCCCTCCACTTT.

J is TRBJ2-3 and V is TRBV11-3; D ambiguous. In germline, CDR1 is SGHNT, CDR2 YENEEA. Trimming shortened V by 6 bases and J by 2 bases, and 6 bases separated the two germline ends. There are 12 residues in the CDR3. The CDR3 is CASRGVTDTQYF. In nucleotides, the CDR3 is TGTGCCAGCAGGGGCGTCACAGATACGCAGTATTTT.

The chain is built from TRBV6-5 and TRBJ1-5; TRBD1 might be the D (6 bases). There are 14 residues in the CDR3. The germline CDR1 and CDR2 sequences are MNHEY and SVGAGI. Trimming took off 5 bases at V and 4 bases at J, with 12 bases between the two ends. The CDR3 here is CASSKDRNNQPQHF. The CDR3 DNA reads TGTGCCAGCAGTAAGGACAGAAATAATCAGCCCCAGCATTTT.

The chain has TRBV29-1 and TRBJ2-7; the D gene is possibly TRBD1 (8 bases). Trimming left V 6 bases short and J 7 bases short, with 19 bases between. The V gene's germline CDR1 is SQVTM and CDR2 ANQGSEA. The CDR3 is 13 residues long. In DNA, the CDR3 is TGCAGCGTGGATCCCGGACAGGGAGGGGAGCAGTACTTC. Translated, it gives CSVDPGQGGEQYF.

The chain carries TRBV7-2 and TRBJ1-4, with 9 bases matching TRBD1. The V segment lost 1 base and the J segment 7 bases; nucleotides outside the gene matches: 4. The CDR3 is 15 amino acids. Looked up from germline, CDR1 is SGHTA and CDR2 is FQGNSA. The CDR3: CASSLETGGVEKLFF. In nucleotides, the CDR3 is TGTGCCAGCAGCTTAGAAACAGGGGGCGTTGAAAAACTGTTTTTT.

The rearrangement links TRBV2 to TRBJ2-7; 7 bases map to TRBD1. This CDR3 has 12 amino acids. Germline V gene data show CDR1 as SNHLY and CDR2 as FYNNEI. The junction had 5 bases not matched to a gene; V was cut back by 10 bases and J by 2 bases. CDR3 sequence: CATGTETYEQYF. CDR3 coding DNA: TGTGCCACCGGGACAGAAACCTACGAGCAGTACTTC.

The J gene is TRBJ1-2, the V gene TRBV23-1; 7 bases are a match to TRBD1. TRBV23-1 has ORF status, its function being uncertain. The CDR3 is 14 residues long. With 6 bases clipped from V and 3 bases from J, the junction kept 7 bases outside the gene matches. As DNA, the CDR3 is TGCGCCAGCAGGGGGGACAGTGGATACTATGGCTACACCTTC. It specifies CASRGDSGYYGYTF.

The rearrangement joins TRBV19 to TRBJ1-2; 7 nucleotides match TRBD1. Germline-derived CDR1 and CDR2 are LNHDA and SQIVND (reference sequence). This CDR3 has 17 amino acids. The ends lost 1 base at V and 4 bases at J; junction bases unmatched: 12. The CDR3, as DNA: TGTGCCAGTAGTATAGGGTTTGGGTACAGGGGAAGCTATGGCTACACCTTC. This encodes CASSIGFGYRGSYGYTF.

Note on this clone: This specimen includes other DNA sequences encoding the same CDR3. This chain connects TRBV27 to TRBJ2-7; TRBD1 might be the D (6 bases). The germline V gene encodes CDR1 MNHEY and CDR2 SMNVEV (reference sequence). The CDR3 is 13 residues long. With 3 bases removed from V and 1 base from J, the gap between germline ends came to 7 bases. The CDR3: CASSFRGSYEQYF. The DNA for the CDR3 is TGTGCCAGCAGTTTCAGGGGATCCTACGAGCAGTACTTC.

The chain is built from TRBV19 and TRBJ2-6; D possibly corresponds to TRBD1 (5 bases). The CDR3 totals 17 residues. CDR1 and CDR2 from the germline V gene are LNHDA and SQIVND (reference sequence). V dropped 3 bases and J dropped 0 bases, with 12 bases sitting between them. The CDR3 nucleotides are TGTGCCAGTAGTATTCGGACACCCTACTCTGGGGCCAACGTCCTGACTTTC. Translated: CASSIRTPYSGANVLTF.

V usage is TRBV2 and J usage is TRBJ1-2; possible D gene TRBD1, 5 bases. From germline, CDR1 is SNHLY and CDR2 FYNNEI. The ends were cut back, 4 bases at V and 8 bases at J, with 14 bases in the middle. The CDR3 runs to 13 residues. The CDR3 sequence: CASSGLGRGGYTF. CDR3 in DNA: TGTGCCAGCAGTGGCCTGGGAAGGGGCGGCTACACCTTC. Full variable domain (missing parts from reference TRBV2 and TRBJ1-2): EPEVTQTPSHQVTQMGQEVILRCVPISNHLYFYWYRQILGQKVEFLVSFYNNEISEKSEIFDDQFSVERPDGSNFTLKIRSTKLEDSAMYFCASSGLGRGGYTFGSGTRLTVV.

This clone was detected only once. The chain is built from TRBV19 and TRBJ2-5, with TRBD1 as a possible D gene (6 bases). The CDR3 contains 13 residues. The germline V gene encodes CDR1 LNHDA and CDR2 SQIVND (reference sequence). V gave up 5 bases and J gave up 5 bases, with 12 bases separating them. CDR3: CASSPGQRETQYF. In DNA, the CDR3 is TGTGCCAGTAGTCCAGGACAGAGGGAGACCCAGTACTTC.

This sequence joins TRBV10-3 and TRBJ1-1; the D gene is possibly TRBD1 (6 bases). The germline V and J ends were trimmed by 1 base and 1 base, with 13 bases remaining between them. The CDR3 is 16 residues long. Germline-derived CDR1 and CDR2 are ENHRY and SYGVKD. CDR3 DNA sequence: TGTGCCATCAGTGAGTTAGGGGGGGGACCGAACACTGAAGCTTTCTTT. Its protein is CAISELGGGPNTEAFF.

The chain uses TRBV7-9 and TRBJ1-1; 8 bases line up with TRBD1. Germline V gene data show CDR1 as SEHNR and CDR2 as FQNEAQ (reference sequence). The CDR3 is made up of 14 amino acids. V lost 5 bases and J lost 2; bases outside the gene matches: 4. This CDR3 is CASSGQGANTEAFF. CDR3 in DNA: TGTGCCAGCAGCGGCCAGGGGGCTAACACTGAAGCTTTCTTT. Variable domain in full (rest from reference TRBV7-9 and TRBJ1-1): DTGVSQNPRHKITKRGQNVTFRCDPISEHNRLYWYRQTLGQGPEFLTYFQNEAQLEKSRLLSDRFSAERPKGSFSTLEIQRTEQGDSAMYLCASSGQGANTEAFFGQGTRLTVV.